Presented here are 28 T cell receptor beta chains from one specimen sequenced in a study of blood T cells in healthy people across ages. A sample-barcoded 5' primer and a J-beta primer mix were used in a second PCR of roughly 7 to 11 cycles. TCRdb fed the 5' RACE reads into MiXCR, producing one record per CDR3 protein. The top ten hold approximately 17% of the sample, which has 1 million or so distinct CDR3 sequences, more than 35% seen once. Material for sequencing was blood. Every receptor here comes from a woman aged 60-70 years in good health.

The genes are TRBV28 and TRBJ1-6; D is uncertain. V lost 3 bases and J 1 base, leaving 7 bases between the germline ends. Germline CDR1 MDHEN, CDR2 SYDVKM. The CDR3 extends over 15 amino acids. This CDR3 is CASSFPGSYNSPLHF. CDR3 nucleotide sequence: TGTGCCAGCAGTTTCCCAGGTTCCTATAATTCACCCCTCCACTTT.

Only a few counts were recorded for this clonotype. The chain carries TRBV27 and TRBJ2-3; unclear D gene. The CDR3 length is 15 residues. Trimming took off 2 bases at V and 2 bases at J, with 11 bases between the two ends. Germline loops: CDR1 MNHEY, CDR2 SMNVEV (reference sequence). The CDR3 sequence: CASSLIPYNTDTQYF. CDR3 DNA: TGTGCCAGCAGTTTAATCCCTTATAACACAGATACGCAGTATTTT.

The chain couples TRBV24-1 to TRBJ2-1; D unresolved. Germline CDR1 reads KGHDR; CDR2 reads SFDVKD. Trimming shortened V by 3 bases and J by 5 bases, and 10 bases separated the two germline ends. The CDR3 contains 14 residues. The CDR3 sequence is CATSDNLGDNEQFF. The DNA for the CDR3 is TGTGCCACCAGTGATAATCTCGGTGACAATGAGCAGTTCTTC.

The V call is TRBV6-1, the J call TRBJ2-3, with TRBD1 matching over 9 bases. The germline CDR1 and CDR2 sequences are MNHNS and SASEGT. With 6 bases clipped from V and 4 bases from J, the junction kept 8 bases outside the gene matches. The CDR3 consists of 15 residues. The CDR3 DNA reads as TGTGCCAGCAGGTGGACAGGGGCATACTCAGATACGCAGTATTTT. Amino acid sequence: CASRWTGAYSDTQYF.

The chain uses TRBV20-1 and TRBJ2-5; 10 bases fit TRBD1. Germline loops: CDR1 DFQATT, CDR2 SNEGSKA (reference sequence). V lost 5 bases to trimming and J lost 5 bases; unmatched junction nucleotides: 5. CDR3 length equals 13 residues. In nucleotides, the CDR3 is TGCAGTGCTTTGACAGGGGGCGCGGAGACCCAGTACTTC. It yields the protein CSALTGGAETQYF.

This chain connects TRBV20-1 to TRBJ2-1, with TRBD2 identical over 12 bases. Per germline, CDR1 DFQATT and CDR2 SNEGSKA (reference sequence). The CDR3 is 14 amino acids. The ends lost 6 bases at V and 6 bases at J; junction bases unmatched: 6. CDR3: CSAQLAGGRNEQFF. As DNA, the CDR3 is TGCAGTGCCCAACTAGCGGGAGGACGCAATGAGCAGTTCTTC.

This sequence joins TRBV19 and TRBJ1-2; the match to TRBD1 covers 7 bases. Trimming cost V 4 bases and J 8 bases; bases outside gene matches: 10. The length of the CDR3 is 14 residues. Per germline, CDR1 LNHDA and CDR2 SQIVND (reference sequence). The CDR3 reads CASSTNRGRTGYTF. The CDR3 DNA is TGTGCCAGTAGTACAAACAGGGGACGTACGGGCTACACCTTC.

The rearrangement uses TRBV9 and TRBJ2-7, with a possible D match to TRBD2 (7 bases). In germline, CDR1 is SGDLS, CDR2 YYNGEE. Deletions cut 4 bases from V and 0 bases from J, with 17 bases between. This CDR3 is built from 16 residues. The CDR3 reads CASSPSIGGGSYEQYF. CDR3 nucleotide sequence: TGTGCCAGCAGCCCCTCAATAGGGGGGGGCTCCTACGAGCAGTACTTC.

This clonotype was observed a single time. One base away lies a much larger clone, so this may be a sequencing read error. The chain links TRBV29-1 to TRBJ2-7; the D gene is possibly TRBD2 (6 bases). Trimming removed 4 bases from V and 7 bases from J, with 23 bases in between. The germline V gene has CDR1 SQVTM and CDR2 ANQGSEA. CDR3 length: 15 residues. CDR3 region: CSVGITGEARNEQYF. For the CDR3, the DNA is TGCAGCGTTGGAATCACGGGAGAGGCCCGGAATGAGCAGTACTTC.

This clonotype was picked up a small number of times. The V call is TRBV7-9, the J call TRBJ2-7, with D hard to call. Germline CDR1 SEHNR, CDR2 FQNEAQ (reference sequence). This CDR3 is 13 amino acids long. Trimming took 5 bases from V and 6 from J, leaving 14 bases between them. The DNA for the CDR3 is TGTGCCAGCAGCGTATTAACGAGTGGCGAGCAGTACTTC. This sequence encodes CASSVLTSGEQYF.

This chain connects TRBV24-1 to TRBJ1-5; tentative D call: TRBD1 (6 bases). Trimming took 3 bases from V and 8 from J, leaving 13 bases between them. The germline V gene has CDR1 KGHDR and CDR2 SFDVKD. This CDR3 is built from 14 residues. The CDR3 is CATSDAGERKPQHF. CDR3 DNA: TGTGCCACCAGTGATGCAGGGGAAAGAAAGCCCCAGCATTTT.

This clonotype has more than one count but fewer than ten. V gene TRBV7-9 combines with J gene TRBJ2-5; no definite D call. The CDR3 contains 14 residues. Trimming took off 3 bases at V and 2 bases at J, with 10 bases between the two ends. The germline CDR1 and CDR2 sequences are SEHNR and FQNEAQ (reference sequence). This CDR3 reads CASSFSGNQETQYF. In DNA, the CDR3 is TGTGCCAGCAGCTTTTCAGGAAATCAAGAGACCCAGTACTTC.

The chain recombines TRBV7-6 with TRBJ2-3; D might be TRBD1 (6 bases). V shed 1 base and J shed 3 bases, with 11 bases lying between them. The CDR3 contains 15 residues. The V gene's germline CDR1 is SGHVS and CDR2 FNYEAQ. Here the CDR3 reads CASSLGQEVTDTQYF. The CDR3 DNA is TGTGCCAGCAGCTTAGGACAGGAGGTTACAGATACGCAGTATTTT.

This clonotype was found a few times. The CDR3 DNA reads as TGTGCCAGCACCTCTGGGGGGGAGAGCACAGATACGCAGTATTTT. It yields the protein CASTSGGESTDTQYF. V is TRBV28 and J is TRBJ2-3; 7 bases map to TRBD2. The germline V gene encodes CDR1 MDHEN and CDR2 SYDVKM. This CDR3 region has 15 residues. Germline trimming cut 7 bases from V and 0 bases from J; bases unmatched to any gene: 7.

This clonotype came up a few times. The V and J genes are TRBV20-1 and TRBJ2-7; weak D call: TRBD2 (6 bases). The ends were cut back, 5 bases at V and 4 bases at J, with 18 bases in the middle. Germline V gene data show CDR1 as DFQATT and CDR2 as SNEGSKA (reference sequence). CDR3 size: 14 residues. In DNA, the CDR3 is TGCAGTGCTGTCCCTCTCGGGAGTACTTACGAGCAGTACTTC. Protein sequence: CSAVPLGSTYEQYF.

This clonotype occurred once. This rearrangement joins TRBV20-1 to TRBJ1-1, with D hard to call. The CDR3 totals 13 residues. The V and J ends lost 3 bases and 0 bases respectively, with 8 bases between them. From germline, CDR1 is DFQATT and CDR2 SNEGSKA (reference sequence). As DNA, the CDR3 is TGCAGTGCTAGCGTGTCCTTGAACACTGAAGCTTTCTTT. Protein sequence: CSASVSLNTEAFF.

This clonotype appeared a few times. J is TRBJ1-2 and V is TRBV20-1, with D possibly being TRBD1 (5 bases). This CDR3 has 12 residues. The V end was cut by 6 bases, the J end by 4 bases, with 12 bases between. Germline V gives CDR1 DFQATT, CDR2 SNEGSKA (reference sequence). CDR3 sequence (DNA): TGCAGTGCAGCGGGGGGGGGCTATGGCTACACCTTC. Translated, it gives CSAAGGGYGYTF.

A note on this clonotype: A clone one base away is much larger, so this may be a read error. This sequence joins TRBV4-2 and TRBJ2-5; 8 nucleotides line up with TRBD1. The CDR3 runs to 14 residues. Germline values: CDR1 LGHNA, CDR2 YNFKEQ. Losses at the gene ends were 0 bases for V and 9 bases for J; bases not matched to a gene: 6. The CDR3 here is CASSQEDREESQYF. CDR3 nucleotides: TGTGCCAGCAGCCAAGAGGACAGGGAGGAGTCCCAGTACTTC.

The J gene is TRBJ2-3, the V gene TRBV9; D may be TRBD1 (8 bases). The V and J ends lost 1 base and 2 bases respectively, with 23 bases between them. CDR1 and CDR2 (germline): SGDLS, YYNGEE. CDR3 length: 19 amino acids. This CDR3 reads CASSVPAGQVLSPTDTQYF. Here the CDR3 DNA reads TGTGCCAGCAGCGTACCAGCGGGACAGGTATTATCCCCCACAGATACGCAGTATTTT.

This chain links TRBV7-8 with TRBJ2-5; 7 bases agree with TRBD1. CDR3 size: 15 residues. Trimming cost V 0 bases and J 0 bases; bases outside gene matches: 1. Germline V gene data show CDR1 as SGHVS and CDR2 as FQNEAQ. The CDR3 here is CASSLATGYQETQYF. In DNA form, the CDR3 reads TGTGCCAGCAGCTTAGCGACAGGGTACCAAGAGACCCAGTACTTC. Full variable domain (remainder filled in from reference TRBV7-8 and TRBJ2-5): GAGVSQSPRYKVAKRGQDVALRCDPISGHVSLFWYQQALGQGPEFLTYFQNEAQLDKSGLPSDRFFAERPEGSVSTLKIQRTQQEDSAVYLCASSLATGYQETQYFGPGTRLLVL.

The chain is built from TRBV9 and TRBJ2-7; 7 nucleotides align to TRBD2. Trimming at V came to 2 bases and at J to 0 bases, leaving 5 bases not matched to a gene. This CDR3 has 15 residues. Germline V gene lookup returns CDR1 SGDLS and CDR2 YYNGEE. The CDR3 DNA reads TGTGCCAGCAGCGTCTCAAGCGGGACCTCCTACGAGCAGTACTTC. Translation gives CASSVSSGTSYEQYF.

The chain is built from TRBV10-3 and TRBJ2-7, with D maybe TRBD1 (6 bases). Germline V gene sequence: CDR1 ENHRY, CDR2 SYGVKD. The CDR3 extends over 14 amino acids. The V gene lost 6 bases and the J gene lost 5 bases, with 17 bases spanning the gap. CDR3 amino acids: CAIRRGQGSNEQYF. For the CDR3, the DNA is TGTGCCATCAGGAGAGGGCAGGGGAGCAACGAGCAGTACTTC.

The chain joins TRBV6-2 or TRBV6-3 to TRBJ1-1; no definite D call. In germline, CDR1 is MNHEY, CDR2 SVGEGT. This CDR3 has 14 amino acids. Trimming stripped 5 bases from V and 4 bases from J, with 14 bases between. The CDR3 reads CASSAQVRFTEAFF. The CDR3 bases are TGTGCCAGCAGTGCCCAGGTGAGATTCACTGAAGCTTTCTTT.

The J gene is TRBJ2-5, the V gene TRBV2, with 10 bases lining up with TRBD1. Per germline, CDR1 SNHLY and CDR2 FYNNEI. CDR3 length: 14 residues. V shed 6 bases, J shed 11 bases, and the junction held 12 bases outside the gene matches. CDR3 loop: CASREGQGSWEQYF. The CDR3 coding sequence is TGTGCCAGCAGGGAGGGACAGGGGTCTTGGGAGCAGTACTTC.

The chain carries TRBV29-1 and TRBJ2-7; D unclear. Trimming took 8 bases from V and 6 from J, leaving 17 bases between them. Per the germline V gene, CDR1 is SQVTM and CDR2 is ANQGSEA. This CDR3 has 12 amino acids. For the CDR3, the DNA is TGCAGCACCCGGGCAGGCTCTGGCGAGCAGTACTTC. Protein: CSTRAGSGEQYF.

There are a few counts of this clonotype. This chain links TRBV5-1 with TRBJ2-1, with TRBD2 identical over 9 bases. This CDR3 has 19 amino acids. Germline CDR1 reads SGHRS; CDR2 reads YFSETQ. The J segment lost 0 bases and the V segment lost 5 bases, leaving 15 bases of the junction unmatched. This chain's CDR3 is CASRKGSASGTSSYNEQFF. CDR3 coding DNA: TGCGCCAGCAGAAAAGGGTCGGCTAGCGGGACCTCCTCCTACAATGAGCAGTTCTTC.

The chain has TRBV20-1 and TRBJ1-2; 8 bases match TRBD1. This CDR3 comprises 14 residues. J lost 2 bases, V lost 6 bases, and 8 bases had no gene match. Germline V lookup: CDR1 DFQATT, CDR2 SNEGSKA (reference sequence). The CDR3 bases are TGCAGTGCAGAGAATCACAGGGGGAACTATGGCTACACCTTC. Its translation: CSAENHRGNYGYTF.

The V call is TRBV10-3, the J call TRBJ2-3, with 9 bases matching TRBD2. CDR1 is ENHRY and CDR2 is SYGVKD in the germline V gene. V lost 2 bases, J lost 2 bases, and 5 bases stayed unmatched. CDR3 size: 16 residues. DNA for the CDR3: TGTGCCATCAGTGAGACTAGCGGGCCTTCCACAGATACGCAGTATTTT. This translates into CAISETSGPSTDTQYF.